This TCR beta chain was sequenced for a study of beta chain features in type 1 diabetes. On the study more broadly: Patients were similar to healthy donors in age and gender (as well as in cell yields). Regarding the study as a whole: VDJ junctions sequenced from type 1 diabetes patients showed fewer insertions and more deletions. Within each of all four CD4+ subsets, Type 1 diabetes patients had TCRB CDR3s that were moderately but significantly shorter.

As every portion of the isolated RNA was reverse transcribed, the sequencing read expressed TCRB transcripts. Assay used: immunoSEQ multiplex PCR; TCRdb lists only in-frame clones, some missing. The sample includes around 340,000 clones, less than 9.5% of them seen just once. Researchers reported sorting CD4+ naive, central memory, regulatory and stem cell-like memory cells via CD45RO/CCR7/CD25/CD127/CD95/CD27. This clone was counted many times. The antigen is undetermined. The germline V gene has CDR1 MDHEN and CDR2 SYDVKM. V was cut by 2 bases and J by 3 bases, with 16 bases left in between. This CDR3 is built from 16 residues.

Sequencing used central memory CD4+ T cells from blood. The sequence derives from a woman in her late teens or twenties in good health. V usage is TRBV28 and J usage is TRBJ1-1, with D possibly matching TRBD1 (5 bases). The DNA for the CDR3 is TGTGCCAGCAGTTTACCCAGGGCCGTTAGGGACACTGAAGCTTTCTTT. It is translated as CASSLPRAVRDTEAFF.